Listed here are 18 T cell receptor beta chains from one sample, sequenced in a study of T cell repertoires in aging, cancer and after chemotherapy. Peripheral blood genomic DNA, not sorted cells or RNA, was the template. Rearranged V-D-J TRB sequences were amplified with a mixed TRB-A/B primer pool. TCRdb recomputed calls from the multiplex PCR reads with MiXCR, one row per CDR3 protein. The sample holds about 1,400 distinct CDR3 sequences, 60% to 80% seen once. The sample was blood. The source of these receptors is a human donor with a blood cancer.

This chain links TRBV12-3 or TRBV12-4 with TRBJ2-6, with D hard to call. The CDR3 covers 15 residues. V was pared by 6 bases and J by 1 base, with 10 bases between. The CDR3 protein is CASSKRASGANVLTF. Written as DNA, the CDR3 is TGTGCCAGCAGCAAGAGAGCATCTGGGGCCAACGTCCTGACTTTC.

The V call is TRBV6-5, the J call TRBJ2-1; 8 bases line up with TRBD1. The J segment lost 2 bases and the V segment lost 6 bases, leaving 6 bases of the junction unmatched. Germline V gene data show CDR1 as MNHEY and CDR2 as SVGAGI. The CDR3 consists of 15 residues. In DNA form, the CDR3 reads TGTGCCAGCAGGCACCCGGGACAGGCCTACAATGAGCAGTTCTTC. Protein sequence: CASRHPGQAYNEQFF.

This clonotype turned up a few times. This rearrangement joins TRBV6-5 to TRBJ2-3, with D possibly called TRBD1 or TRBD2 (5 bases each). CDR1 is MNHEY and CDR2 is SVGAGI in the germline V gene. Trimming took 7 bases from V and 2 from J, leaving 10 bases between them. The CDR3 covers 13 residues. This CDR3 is CASTDGATDTQYF. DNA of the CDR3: TGTGCCAGCACAGACGGGGCCACAGATACGCAGTATTTT.

The CDR3 DNA follows: TGTGCCAGCAGCTTAACGAATCCCGACGGCTATAGTTCCTACGAGCAGTACTTC. This gives the protein CASSLTNPDGYSSYEQYF. V and J are TRBV11-1 and TRBJ2-7, with D uncertain. Trimming removed 2 bases at V and 1 base at J, with 21 bases between. CDR3 length: 18 residues. Germline loops: CDR1 SGHAT, CDR2 FQDESV (reference sequence).

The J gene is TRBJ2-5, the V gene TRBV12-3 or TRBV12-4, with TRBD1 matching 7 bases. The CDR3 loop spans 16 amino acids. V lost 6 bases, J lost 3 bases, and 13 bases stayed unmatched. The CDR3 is CASSWGATGNEETQYF. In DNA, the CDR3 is TGTGCCAGCAGCTGGGGCGCGACAGGGAACGAAGAGACCCAGTACTTC.

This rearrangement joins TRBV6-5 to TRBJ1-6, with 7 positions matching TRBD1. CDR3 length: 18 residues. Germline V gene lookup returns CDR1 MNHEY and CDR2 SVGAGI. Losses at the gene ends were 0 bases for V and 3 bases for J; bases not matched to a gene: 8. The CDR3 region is CASSYSVPGQDYNSPLHF. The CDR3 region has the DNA TGTGCCAGCAGTTACTCGGTTCCCGGACAGGACTATAATTCACCCCTCCACTTT.

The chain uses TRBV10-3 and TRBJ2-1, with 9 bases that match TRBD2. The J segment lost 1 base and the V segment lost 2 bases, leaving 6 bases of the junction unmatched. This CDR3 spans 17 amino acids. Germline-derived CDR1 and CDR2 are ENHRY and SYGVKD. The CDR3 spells CAISEPPSGTSYNEQFF. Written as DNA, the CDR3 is TGTGCCATCAGTGAGCCCCCTAGCGGGACGTCCTACAATGAGCAGTTCTTC.

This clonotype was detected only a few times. CDR3 residues: CASSLANSGANVLTF. The CDR3 DNA follows: TGTGCCAGCAGCCTCGCCAACTCTGGGGCCAACGTCCTGACTTTC. The chain recombines TRBV6-5 with TRBJ2-6; D unclear. CDR1 is MNHEY and CDR2 is SVGAGI in the germline V gene. With 6 bases removed from V and 0 bases from J, the gap between germline ends came to 9 bases. The CDR3 runs 15 residues.

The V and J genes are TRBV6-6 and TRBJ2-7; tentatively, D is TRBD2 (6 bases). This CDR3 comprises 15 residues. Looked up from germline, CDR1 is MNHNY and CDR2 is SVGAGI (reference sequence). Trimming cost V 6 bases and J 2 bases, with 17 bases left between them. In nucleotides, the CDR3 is TGTGCCAGCAGCCCGACCGGGACTCTAACCTACGAGCAGTACTTC. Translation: CASSPTGTLTYEQYF.

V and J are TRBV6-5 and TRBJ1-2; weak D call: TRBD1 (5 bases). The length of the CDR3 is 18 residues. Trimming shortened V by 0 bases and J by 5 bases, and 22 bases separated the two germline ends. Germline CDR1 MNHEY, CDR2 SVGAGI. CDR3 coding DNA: TGTGCCAGCAGTTACTCGGCTCGTGGGACGTCGGGGTTTTATGGCTACACCTTC. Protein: CASSYSARGTSGFYGYTF.

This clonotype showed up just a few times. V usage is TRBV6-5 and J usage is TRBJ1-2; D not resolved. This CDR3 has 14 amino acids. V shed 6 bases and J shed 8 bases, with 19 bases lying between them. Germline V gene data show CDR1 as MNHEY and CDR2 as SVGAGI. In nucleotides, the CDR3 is TGTGCCAGCAGAGTCGTCGGTCCCTCGGAGGGCTACACCTTC. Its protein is CASRVVGPSEGYTF.

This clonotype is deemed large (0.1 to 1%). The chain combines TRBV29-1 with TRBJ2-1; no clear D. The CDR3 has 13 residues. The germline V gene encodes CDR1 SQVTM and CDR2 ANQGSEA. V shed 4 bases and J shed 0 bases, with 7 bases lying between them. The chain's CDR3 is CSVGPDSYNEQFF. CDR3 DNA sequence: TGCAGCGTTGGTCCGGACTCCTACAATGAGCAGTTCTTC.

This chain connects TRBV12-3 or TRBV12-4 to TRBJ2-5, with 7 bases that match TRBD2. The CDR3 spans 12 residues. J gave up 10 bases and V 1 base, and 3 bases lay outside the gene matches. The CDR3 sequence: CASSLESGIQYF. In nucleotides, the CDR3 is TGTGCCAGCAGTTTAGAAAGCGGGATCCAGTACTTC.

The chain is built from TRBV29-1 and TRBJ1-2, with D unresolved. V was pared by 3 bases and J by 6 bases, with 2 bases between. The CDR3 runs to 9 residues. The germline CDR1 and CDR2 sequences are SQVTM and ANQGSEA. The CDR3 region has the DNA TGCAGCGTTGACGATGGCTACACCTTC. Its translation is CSVDDGYTF.

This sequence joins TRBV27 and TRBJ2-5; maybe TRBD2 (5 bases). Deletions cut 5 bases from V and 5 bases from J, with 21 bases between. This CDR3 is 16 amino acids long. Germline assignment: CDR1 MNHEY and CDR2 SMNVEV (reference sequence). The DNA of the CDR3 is TGTGCCAGCAGTCCCCTCAGGAGGTCTATTGAGGAGACCCAGTACTTC. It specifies CASSPLRRSIEETQYF.

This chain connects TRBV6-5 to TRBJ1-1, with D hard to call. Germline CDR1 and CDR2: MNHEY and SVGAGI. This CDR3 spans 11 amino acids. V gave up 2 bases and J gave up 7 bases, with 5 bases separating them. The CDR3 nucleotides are TGTGCCAGCAGTTACGACGGTGAAGCTTTCTTT. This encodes CASSYDGEAFF.

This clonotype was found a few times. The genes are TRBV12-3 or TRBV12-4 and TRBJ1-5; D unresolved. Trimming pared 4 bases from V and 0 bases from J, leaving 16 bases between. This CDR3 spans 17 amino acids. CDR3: CASSWYSAGYSNQPQHF. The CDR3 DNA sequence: TGTGCCAGCAGTTGGTATTCGGCAGGTTATAGCAATCAGCCCCAGCATTTT.

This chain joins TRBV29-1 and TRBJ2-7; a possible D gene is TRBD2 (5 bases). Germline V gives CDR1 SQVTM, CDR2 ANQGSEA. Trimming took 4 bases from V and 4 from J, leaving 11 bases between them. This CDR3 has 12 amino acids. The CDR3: CSVGELGYEQYF. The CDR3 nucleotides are TGCAGCGTTGGGGAGTTGGGTTACGAGCAGTACTTC.